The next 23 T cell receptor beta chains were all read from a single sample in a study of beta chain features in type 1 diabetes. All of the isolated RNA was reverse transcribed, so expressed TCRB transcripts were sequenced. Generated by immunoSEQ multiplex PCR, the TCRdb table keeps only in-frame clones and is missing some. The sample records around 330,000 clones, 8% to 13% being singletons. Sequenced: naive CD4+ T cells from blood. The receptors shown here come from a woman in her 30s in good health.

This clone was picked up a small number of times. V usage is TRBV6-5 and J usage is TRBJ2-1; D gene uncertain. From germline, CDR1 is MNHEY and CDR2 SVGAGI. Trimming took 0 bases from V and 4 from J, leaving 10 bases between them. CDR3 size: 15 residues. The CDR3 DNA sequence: TGTGCCAGCAGTTACTCGGTGGCCCAATACAATGAGCAGTTCTTC. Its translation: CASSYSVAQYNEQFF.

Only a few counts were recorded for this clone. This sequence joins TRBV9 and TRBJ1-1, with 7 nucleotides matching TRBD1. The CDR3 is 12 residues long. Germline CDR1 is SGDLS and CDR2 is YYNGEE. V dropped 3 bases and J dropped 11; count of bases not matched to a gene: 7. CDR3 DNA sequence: TGTGCCAGCAGCGATCTGACAGGGTCGGCTTTCTTT. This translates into CASSDLTGSAFF.

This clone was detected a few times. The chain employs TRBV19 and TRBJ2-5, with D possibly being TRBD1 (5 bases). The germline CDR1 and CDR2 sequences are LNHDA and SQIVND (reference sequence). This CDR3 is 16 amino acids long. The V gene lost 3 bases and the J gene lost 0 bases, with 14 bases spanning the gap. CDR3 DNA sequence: TGTGCCAGTAGTATTGGACACGGACCAAACCAAGAGACCCAGTACTTC. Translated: CASSIGHGPNQETQYF.

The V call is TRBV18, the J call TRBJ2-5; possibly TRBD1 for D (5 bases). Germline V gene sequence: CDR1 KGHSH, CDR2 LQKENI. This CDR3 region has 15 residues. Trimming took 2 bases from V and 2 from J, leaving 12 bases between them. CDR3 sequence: CASSPTLTGQETQYF. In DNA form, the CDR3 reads TGTGCCAGCTCACCAACGCTTACAGGACAAGAGACCCAGTACTTC.

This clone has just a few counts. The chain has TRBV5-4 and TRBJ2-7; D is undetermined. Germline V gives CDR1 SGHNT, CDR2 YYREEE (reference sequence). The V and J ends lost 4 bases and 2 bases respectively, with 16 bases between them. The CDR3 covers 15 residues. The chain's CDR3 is CASSVGRLGTYEQYF. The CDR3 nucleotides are TGTGCCAGCAGCGTCGGTCGGTTGGGCACCTACGAGCAGTACTTC.

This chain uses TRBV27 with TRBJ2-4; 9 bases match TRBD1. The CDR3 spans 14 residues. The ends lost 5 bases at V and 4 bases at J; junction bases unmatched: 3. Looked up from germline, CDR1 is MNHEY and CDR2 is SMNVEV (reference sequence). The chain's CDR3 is CASSQGQGKNIQYF. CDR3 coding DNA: TGTGCCAGCAGTCAAGGACAGGGGAAAAACATTCAGTACTTC.

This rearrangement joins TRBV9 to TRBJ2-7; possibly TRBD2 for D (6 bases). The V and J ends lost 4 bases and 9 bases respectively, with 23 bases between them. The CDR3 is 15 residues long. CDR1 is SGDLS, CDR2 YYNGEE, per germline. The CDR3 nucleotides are TGTGCCAGCAGCTCCCGGGACTCGCCTCAGGTTGGGCAGTACTTC. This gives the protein CASSSRDSPQVGQYF.

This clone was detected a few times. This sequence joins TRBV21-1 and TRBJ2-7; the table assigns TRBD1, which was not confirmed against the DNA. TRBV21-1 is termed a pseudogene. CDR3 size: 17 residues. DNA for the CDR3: TGTGCCAGCACGTCTTCAACCGCCCGGGACAGCTCCTACGAGCAGTACTTC. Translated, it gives CASTSSTARDSSYEQYF.

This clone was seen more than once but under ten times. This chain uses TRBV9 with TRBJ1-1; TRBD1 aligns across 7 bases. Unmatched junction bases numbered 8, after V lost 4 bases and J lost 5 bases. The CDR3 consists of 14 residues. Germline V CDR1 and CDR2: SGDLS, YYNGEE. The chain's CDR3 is CASSQLQGRTEAFF. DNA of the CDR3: TGTGCCAGCAGCCAATTACAGGGGAGGACTGAAGCTTTCTTT.

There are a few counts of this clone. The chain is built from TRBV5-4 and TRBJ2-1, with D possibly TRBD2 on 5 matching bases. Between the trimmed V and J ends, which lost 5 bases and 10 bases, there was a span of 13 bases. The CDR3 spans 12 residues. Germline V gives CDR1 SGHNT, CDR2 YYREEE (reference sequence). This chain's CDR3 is CASSRLADEQFF. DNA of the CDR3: TGTGCCAGCAGTCGGCTAGCTGACGAGCAGTTCTTC.

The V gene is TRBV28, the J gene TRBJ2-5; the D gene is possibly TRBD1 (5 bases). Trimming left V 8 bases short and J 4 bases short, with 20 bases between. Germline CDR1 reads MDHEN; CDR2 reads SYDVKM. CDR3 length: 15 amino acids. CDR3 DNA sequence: TGTGCCAGCGGGCTGGGCCAGGGCCTCGGAGAGACCCAGTACTTC. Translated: CASGLGQGLGETQYF.

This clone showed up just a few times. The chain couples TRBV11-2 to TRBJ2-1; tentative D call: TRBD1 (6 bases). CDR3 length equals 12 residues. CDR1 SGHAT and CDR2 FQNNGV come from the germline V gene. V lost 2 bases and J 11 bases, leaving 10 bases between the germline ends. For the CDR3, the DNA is TGTGCCAGCAGCTTACAGGGGACCCAGCAGTTCTTC. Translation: CASSLQGTQQFF.

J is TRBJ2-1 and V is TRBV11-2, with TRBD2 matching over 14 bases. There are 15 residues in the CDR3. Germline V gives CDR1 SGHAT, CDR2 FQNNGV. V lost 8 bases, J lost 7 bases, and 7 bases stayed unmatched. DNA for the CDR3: TGTGCCAGCGTCGAGACTAGCGGGAGGGCGAATGAGCAGTTCTTC. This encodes CASVETSGRANEQFF.

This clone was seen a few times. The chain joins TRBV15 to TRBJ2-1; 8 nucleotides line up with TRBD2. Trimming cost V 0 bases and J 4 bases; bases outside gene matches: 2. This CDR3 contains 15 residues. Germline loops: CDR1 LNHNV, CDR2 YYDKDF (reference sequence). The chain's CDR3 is CATSREGGRYNEQFF. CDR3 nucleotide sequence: TGTGCCACCAGCAGAGAAGGCGGGAGGTACAATGAGCAGTTCTTC.

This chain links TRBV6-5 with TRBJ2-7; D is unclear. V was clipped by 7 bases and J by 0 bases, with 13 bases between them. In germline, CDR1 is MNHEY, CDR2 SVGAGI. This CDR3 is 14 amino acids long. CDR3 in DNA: TGTGCCAGCACCAAGATGGGCATCTCCTACGAGCAGTACTTC. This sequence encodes CASTKMGISYEQYF.

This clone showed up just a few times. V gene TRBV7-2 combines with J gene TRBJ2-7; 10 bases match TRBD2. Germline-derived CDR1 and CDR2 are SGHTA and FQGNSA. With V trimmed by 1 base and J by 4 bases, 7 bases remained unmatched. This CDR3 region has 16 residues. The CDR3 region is CASSLGSLAGQYEQYF. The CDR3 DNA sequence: TGTGCCAGCAGCTTAGGCTCACTAGCGGGACAGTACGAGCAGTACTTC.

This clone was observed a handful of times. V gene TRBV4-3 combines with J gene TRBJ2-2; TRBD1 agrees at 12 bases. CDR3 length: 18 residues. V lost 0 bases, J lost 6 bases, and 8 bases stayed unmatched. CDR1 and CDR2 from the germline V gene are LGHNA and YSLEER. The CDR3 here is CASSQDFGDRGPPGELFF. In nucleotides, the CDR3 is TGCGCCAGCAGCCAAGATTTCGGGGACAGGGGGCCCCCCGGGGAGCTGTTTTTT.

The CDR3 is CAVGRPAGELFF. The CDR3 DNA sequence: TGTGCCGTTGGCCGTCCCGCCGGGGAGCTGTTTTTT. The chain uses TRBV10-3 and TRBJ2-2; D uncertain. Trimming left V 11 bases short and J 6 bases short, with 13 bases between. The germline gives CDR1 ENHRY, CDR2 SYGVKD. This CDR3 has 12 residues.

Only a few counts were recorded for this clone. CDR3 DNA: TGCGCCAGCAGCTTGGCCCCGAGGAACACCGGGGAGCTGTTTTTT. Translated, it gives CASSLAPRNTGELFF. The chain carries TRBV5-1 and TRBJ2-2; D is undetermined. From germline, CDR1 is SGHRS and CDR2 YFSETQ. This CDR3 comprises 15 residues. V lost 0 bases to trimming and J lost 1 base, with 7 bases between them.

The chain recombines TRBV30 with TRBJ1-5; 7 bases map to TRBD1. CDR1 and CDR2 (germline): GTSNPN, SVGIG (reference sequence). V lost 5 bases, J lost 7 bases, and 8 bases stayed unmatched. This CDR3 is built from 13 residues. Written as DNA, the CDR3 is TGTGCCTGGGGTACAGGGGAAGAGCAGCCCCAGCATTTT. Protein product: CAWGTGEEQPQHF.

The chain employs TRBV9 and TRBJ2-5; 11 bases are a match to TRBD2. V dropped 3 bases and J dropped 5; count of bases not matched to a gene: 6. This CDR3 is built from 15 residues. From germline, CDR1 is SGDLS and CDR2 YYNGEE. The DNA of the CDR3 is TGTGCCAGCAGCGCCACTAGCGGGAGTTGGGAGACCCAGTACTTC. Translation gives CASSATSGSWETQYF.

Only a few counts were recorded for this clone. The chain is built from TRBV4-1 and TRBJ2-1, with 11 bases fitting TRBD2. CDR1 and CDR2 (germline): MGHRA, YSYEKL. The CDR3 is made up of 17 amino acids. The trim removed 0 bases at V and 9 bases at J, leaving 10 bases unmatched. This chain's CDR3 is CASSQEWLAGGHREQFF. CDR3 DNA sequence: TGCGCCAGCAGCCAAGAATGGCTAGCGGGAGGCCACCGTGAGCAGTTCTTC.

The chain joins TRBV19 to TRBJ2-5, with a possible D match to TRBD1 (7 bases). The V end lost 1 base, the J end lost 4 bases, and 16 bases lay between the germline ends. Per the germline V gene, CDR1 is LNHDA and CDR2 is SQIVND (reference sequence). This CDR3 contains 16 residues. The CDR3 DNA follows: TGTGCCAGTAGTATAGCCCCAGGGGGGTTGGGAGAGACCCAGTACTTC. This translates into CASSIAPGGLGETQYF.